Each of the 24 T cell receptor beta chains below was sequenced from the same sample in a study of CDR3 diversity in severe acne. TCRdb analysed the PCR reads with MiXCR anew, one entry per CDR3 protein. This table holds about 85,000 distinct CDR3 sequences, approximately 52% found once. The specimen was blood. The receptors stem from a male donor in good health, serving as a control.

The chain carries TRBV7-2 and TRBJ2-6; tentatively, D is TRBD2 (7 bases). V was cut by 5 bases and J by 1 base, with 18 bases left in between. The CDR3 extends over 18 amino acids. Per the germline V gene, CDR1 is SGHTA and CDR2 is FQGNSA. CDR3 amino acids: CASSPGGVWSSGANVLTF. The DNA for the CDR3 is TGTGCCAGCAGCCCGGGGGGCGTATGGTCTTCTGGGGCCAACGTCCTGACTTTC.

This clonotype was seen repeatedly, ten times or more. The chain recombines TRBV5-1 with TRBJ2-1, with 8 bases lining up with TRBD1. The CDR3 is made up of 13 amino acids. V shed 6 bases, J shed 8 bases, and the junction held 7 bases outside the gene matches. Per the germline V gene, CDR1 is SGHRS and CDR2 is YFSETQ. CDR3 sequence: CASTADREDEQFF. The CDR3 DNA follows: TGCGCCAGCACCGCGGACAGGGAGGATGAGCAGTTCTTC.

The count of this clonotype is one. At one end, the junction sequence differs from germline, possibly due to a read error. The rearrangement joins TRBV29-1 to TRBJ1-1; D uncertain. CDR3 length: 14 amino acids. CDR1 SQVTM and CDR2 ANQGSEA come from the germline V gene. The CDR3 region is CSVGGVGLNTGAFF. The CDR3 coding sequence is TGCAGCGTTGGCGGCGTCGGATTGAACACTGGAGCTTTCTTT.

This clonotype was recorded many times. The CDR3 sequence: CASSQGLAGGADTQYF. CDR3 bases: TGTGCCAGCAGCCAAGGTCTAGCGGGAGGAGCAGATACGCAGTATTTT. The chain uses TRBV4-2 and TRBJ2-3, with 11 bases fitting TRBD2. Germline values: CDR1 LGHNA, CDR2 YNFKEQ. This CDR3 contains 16 residues. V lost 1 base to trimming and J lost 4 bases; unmatched junction nucleotides: 4.

Details on this clonotype: A clone one base away is much larger, so this may be a read error. The chain is built from TRBV5-1 and TRBJ2-5; D may be TRBD1 or TRBD2 (5 bases each). Per the germline V gene, CDR1 is SGHRS and CDR2 is YFSETQ. CDR3 length: 12 residues. Trimming removed 0 bases from V and 13 bases from J, with 13 bases in between. The CDR3, as DNA: TGCGCCAGCAGCTTGGCCGGGGCTAGGCGGTACTTC. This sequence encodes CASSLAGARRYF.

The chain recombines TRBV29-1 with TRBJ2-7, with 7 positions matching TRBD2. This CDR3 is built from 13 residues. The V gene's germline CDR1 is SQVTM and CDR2 ANQGSEA. The V gene end was trimmed by 6 bases and the J gene end by 0 bases; junction bases not matched to a gene: 5. The CDR3 region has the DNA TGCAGCGTCCTAACTAGCGACTCCTACGAGCAGTACTTC. The encoded protein is CSVLTSDSYEQYF.

The sample holds many counts of this clonotype. The rearrangement joins TRBV7-9 to TRBJ1-1; 7 nucleotides agree with TRBD1. V shed 5 bases and J 0 bases; nucleotides not matched to a gene: 6. CDR3 length equals 15 residues. CDR1 and CDR2 (germline): SEHNR, FQNEAQ (reference sequence). CDR3 sequence: CASSPGTDLNTEAFF. The CDR3 DNA is TGTGCCAGCAGCCCCGGGACAGATTTGAACACTGAAGCTTTCTTT.

This clonotype was detected only once. The rearrangement links TRBV5-1 to TRBJ2-3, with D possibly being TRBD2 (7 bases). CDR1 and CDR2 (germline): SGHRS, YFSETQ. This CDR3 has 14 residues. Trimming shortened V by 3 bases and J by 1 base, and 9 bases separated the two germline ends. In DNA form, the CDR3 reads TGCGCCAGCAGCTCGGGGGGCGGCACAGATACGCAGTATTTT. Its translation: CASSSGGGTDTQYF.

The chain recombines TRBV5-1 with TRBJ1-2; D remains ambiguous. The V end lost 4 bases, the J end lost 8 bases, and 15 bases lay between the germline ends. Germline CDR1 is SGHRS and CDR2 is YFSETQ. This CDR3 has 13 residues. CDR3 loop: CASSPVWAGGYTF. Here the CDR3 DNA reads TGCGCCAGCAGCCCCGTGTGGGCAGGCGGCTACACCTTC.

As regards this clonotype: A much larger clone lies a single base off, so this may be a read error. The genes are TRBV7-6 and TRBJ2-4; D unresolved. Germline V gene sequence: CDR1 SGHVS, CDR2 FNYEAQ. This CDR3 has 12 amino acids. The DNA for the CDR3 is TGTGCCGGCAGCTTATTTGGTGATATTCAGTACTTC. Translating gives CAGSLFGDIQYF. The whole variable domain, remainder taken from reference TRBV7-6 and TRBJ2-4, is GAGVSQSPRYKVTKRGQDVALRCDPISGHVSLYWYRQALGQGPEFLTYFNYEAQQDKSGLPNDRFSAERPEGSISTLTIQRTEQRDSAMYRCAGSLFGDIQYFGAGTRLSVL.

On this clonotype: A much more abundant neighbour one base away suggests this may be a read error. The chain combines TRBV24-1 with TRBJ2-7; D gene uncertain. V dropped 0 bases and J dropped 3 bases, with 5 bases sitting between them. The CDR3 runs to 13 residues. The germline V gene encodes CDR1 KGHDR and CDR2 SFDVKD. The chain's CDR3 is CATSDLTDYEQYF. DNA of the CDR3: TGTGCCACCAGTGATTTGACAGACTACGAGCAGTACTTC.

This clonotype has a count of ten or more. A much larger clone is a single base away; this may be a read error. J is TRBJ2-5 and V is TRBV4-1, with D maybe TRBD1 (5 bases). Germline V gene sequence: CDR1 MGHRA, CDR2 YSYEKL. The CDR3 has 14 residues. The V end lost 5 bases, the J end lost 4 bases, and 14 bases lay between the germline ends. The CDR3 loop is CASSSRTSRETQYF. As DNA, the CDR3 is TGCGCCAGCAGCTCCCGGACATCCCGAGAGACCCAGTACTTC.

As regards this clonotype: The CDR3 carries no conserved terminal phenylalanine or tryptophan, so it likely arises from a read error. The limits of the CDR3 on the DNA are not certain, so only TCRdb's listed CDR3 is given. The chain has TRBV20-1 and TRBJ2-5; the tabulated D call, TRBD1, remains unverified against the DNA. Germline CDR1 is DFQATT and CDR2 is SNEGSKA (reference sequence). The CDR3 region is 15 residues in length, termini included. The CDR3 loop is CSARLQGSYGYTFGS.

This clonotype was seen more than once but under ten times. Here the CDR3 reads CASSFPGYGYTF. In DNA form, the CDR3 reads TGTGCCAGCAGTTTCCCAGGCTATGGCTACACCTTC. The chain couples TRBV12-3 or TRBV12-4 to TRBJ1-2; unclear D gene. This CDR3 has 12 amino acids. Trimming took 3 bases from V and 4 from J, leaving 6 bases between them.

A few counts support this clonotype. This chain uses TRBV7-9 with TRBJ2-3; 8 bases align to TRBD2. The CDR3 runs 13 residues. V was pared by 7 bases and J by 2 bases, with 2 bases of the junction left unmatched. Germline assignment: CDR1 SEHNR and CDR2 FQNEAQ (reference sequence). The CDR3 here is CASTGLATDTQYF. The CDR3 DNA reads as TGTGCCAGCACCGGACTAGCCACAGATACGCAGTATTTT.

This clonotype was observed many times. The V call is TRBV5-1, the J call TRBJ2-5, with D hard to call. The germline gives CDR1 SGHRS, CDR2 YFSETQ. The CDR3 sequence is 13 residues long. V shed 3 bases and J shed 0 bases, with 6 bases lying between them. The CDR3 DNA follows: TGCGCCAGCAGCTCCGATAACCAAGAGACCCAGTACTTC. The encoded protein is CASSSDNQETQYF.

V usage is TRBV5-6 and J usage is TRBJ1-2; D uncertain. V was clipped by 3 bases and J by 4 bases, with 4 bases between them. CDR1 and CDR2 (germline): SGHDT, YYEEEE. The CDR3 is made up of 11 amino acids. CDR3 DNA: TGTGCCAGCAGCTCCCTCTATGGCTACACCTTC. It encodes CASSSLYGYTF.

This clonotype was recorded at least ten times. The V call is TRBV9, the J call TRBJ1-5; 7 nucleotides match TRBD1. Germline V gene data show CDR1 as SGDLS and CDR2 as YYNGEE. Trimming at V came to 4 bases and at J to 6 bases, leaving 10 bases not matched to a gene. CDR3 size: 15 residues. This CDR3 is CASSPGGTVGQPQHF. The CDR3 DNA follows: TGTGCCAGCAGCCCCGGAGGGACAGTCGGTCAGCCCCAGCATTTT. The full variable domain, in which reference TRBV9 and TRBJ1-5 provide the parts outside the CDR3, is DSGVTQTPKHLITATGQRVTLRCSPRSGDLSVYWYQQSLDQGLQFLIQYYNGEERAKGNILERFSAQQFPDLHSELNLSSLELGDSALYFCASSPGGTVGQPQHFGDGTRLSIL.

In DNA, the CDR3 is TGTGCCAGCAGCTTGGCCGAGGTTCGACAGAACACCGGGGAGCTGTTTTTT. Encoded protein: CASSLAEVRQNTGELFF. The V call is TRBV9, the J call TRBJ2-2; D unclear. This CDR3 region has 17 residues. V lost 4 bases and J 1 base, leaving 17 bases between the germline ends. Germline V gene sequence: CDR1 SGDLS, CDR2 YYNGEE.

This clonotype is deemed medium-sized. The chain employs TRBV19 and TRBJ2-7, with 10 positions matching TRBD2. Germline loops: CDR1 LNHDA, CDR2 SQIVND (reference sequence). This CDR3 is 21 amino acids long. After removal of 1 base from V and 0 bases from J, the junction contained 18 bases not matched to a gene. This CDR3 is CASSIVYFNFSGTSASYEQYF. For the CDR3, the DNA is TGTGCCAGTAGTATAGTTTACTTCAATTTTTCCGGGACTAGCGCCTCCTACGAGCAGTACTTC.

A few counts support this clonotype. The chain has TRBV28 and TRBJ2-7, with 9 nucleotides matching TRBD2. Germline trimming cut 2 bases from V and 5 bases from J; bases unmatched to any gene: 1. This CDR3 contains 13 residues. CDR1 and CDR2 from the germline V gene are MDHEN and SYDVKM. In DNA form, the CDR3 reads TGTGCCAGCAGTTTAGCTAGCGGGGACGAGCAGTACTTC. Its protein product is CASSLASGDEQYF.

V gene TRBV19 combines with J gene TRBJ2-5; 8 bases map to TRBD1. Germline V CDR1 and CDR2: LNHDA, SQIVND (reference sequence). The length of the CDR3 is 14 residues. J was trimmed by 1 base and V by 6 bases; bases with no gene match: 4. CDR3 bases: TGTGCCAGTAGCGGGACAGGAGGCCAAGAGACCCAGTACTTC. Its protein product is CASSGTGGQETQYF.

The rearrangement uses TRBV5-6 and TRBJ2-7; 9 bases are a match to TRBD1. Germline CDR1 SGHDT, CDR2 YYEEEE. This CDR3 region has 14 residues. V shed 2 bases, J shed 2 bases, and the junction held 2 bases outside the gene matches. CDR3 protein: CASSFGDRAYEQYF. CDR3 bases: TGTGCCAGCAGCTTTGGGGACAGGGCCTACGAGCAGTACTTC.

Many counts were recorded for this clonotype. This chain links TRBV11-3 with TRBJ2-5; 7 bases line up with TRBD2. The ends lost 5 bases at V and 1 base at J; junction bases unmatched: 4. The CDR3 runs 14 residues. From germline, CDR1 is SGHNT and CDR2 YENEEA. DNA of the CDR3: TGTGCCAGCAGCCAGCGGGGTTTCCAAGAGACCCAGTACTTC. Residues: CASSQRGFQETQYF. Complete variable domain (other parts from reference TRBV11-3 and TRBJ2-5): EAGVVQSPRYKIIEKKQPVAFWCNPISGHNTLYWYLQNLGQGPELLIRYENEEAVDDSQLPKDRFSAERLKGVDSTLKIQPAELGDSAVYLCASSQRGFQETQYFGPGTRLLVL.